These T cell receptor beta chains were read from a single sample in a study of identical twins. TCRdb recomputed calls from the 5' RACE reads with MiXCR, one row per CDR3 protein. The sample has 500,000 to 650,000 distinct CDR3 sequences; 7.1% are singletons. The same data also contributed to another study, on yellow fever vaccine responses in identical twins.

The source material was PBMCs. These receptors came from a woman under 30 in good health. The CDR3 runs from the conserved cysteine through the conserved F or W. A D gene is named only where the DNA matches it firmly. Only part of the rows carry a size: once, few, many, or a class if the clone is expanded.

D gene: TRBD2; V gene: TRBV20-1; J gene: TRBJ2-2; clone size: -; CDR3 protein: CSASEAGVHTGELFF; CDR3 DNA: TGCAGTGCTTCCGAAGCGGGAGTGCACACCGGGGAGCTGTTTTTT
D gene: -; V gene: TRBV12-5; J gene: TRBJ2-7; clone size: few; CDR3 protein: CASGLGQARNEQYF; CDR3 DNA: TGTGCTAGTGGTTTGGGGCAGGCAAGAAACGAGCAGTACTTC
D gene: TRBD1; V gene: TRBV7-3; J gene: TRBJ1-1; clone size: -; CDR3 protein: CASPGGSKNTEAFF; CDR3 DNA: TGTGCCAGCCCAGGGGGTAGTAAGAACACTGAAGCTTTCTTT
D gene: TRBD2; V gene: TRBV12-3/TRBV12-4; J gene: TRBJ2-2; clone size: few; CDR3 protein: CASKREYTGELFF; CDR3 DNA: TGTGCCAGTAAGCGGGAGTACACCGGGGAGCTGTTTTTT
D gene: -; V gene: TRBV12-3/TRBV12-4; J gene: TRBJ1-5; clone size: many; CDR3 protein: CASSFGGVENQPQHF; CDR3 DNA: TGTGCCAGCAGTTTTGGTGGGGTTGAGAATCAGCCCCAGCATTTT
D gene: -; V gene: TRBV27; J gene: TRBJ2-1; clone size: few; CDR3 protein: CASYRGGGYNEQFF; CDR3 DNA: TGTGCCAGCTACCGGGGAGGGGGCTATAATGAGCAGTTCTTC
D gene: TRBD1; V gene: TRBV12-3/TRBV12-4; J gene: TRBJ1-6; clone size: many; CDR3 protein: CASRGQGNSPLHF; CDR3 DNA: TGTGCCAGCAGAGGACAGGGGAATTCACCCCTCCACTTT
D gene: -; V gene: TRBV5-1; J gene: TRBJ2-6; clone size: -; CDR3 protein: CASSMAGAAGANVLTF; CDR3 DNA: TGCGCCAGCAGCATGGCGGGGGCGGCCGGGGCCAACGTCCTGACTTTC
D gene: TRBD1; V gene: TRBV6-1; J gene: TRBJ1-4; clone size: few; CDR3 protein: CASRELGQGGEKLFF; CDR3 DNA: TGTGCCAGCAGAGAATTGGGACAGGGGGGCGAAAAACTGTTTTTT
D gene: -; V gene: TRBV12-3/TRBV12-4; J gene: TRBJ2-2; clone size: many; CDR3 protein: CASSPPDISDSTGELFF; CDR3 DNA: TGTGCCAGCAGTCCACCCGATATTAGCGACTCCACCGGGGAGCTGTTTTTT
D gene: TRBD2; V gene: TRBV7-8; J gene: TRBJ2-7; clone size: many; CDR3 protein: CASSDPGEGTYEQYF; CDR3 DNA: TGTGCCAGCAGCGATCCGGGGGAGGGTACCTACGAGCAGTACTTC
D gene: -; V gene: TRBV6-1; J gene: TRBJ1-1; clone size: -; CDR3 protein: CASRHLDTEAFF; CDR3 DNA: TGTGCCAGCAGACACTTGGACACTGAAGCTTTCTTT
D gene: -; V gene: TRBV12-3/TRBV12-4; J gene: TRBJ2-5; clone size: many; CDR3 protein: CASSPLKGEETQYF; CDR3 DNA: TGTGCCAGCAGTCCACTGAAAGGCGAGGAGACCCAGTACTTC
D gene: -; V gene: TRBV6-1; J gene: TRBJ2-5; clone size: few; CDR3 protein: CASSEALAQGQETQYF; CDR3 DNA: TGTGCCAGCAGTGAAGCTCTAGCACAGGGACAAGAGACCCAGTACTTC
D gene: TRBD2; V gene: TRBV7-3; J gene: TRBJ2-1; clone size: -; CDR3 protein: CASSGGRAGKNEQFF; CDR3 DNA: TGTGCCAGCAGCGGGGGGAGGGCCGGGAAGAATGAGCAGTTCTTC
D gene: TRBD2; V gene: TRBV7-8; J gene: TRBJ2-5; clone size: few; CDR3 protein: CASSLGVGGGPLETQYF; CDR3 DNA: TGTGCCAGCAGCTTAGGAGTTGGGGGAGGGCCACTAGAGACCCAGTACTTC
D gene: -; V gene: TRBV15; J gene: TRBJ1-1; clone size: few; CDR3 protein: CATSRGSEGDTEAFF; CDR3 DNA: TGTGCCACCAGCAGAGGCTCAGAGGGCGACACTGAAGCTTTCTTT
D gene: TRBD1; V gene: TRBV29-1; J gene: TRBJ2-1; clone size: many; CDR3 protein: CSVEGRGHGNEQFF; CDR3 DNA: TGCAGCGTTGAGGGCAGGGGGCACGGCAATGAGCAGTTCTTC
D gene: -; V gene: TRBV12-3/TRBV12-4; J gene: TRBJ1-1; clone size: many; CDR3 protein: CASSFLRAEAFF; CDR3 DNA: TGTGCCAGCAGTTTTTTGCGGGCCGAAGCTTTCTTT
D gene: TRBD2; V gene: TRBV20-1; J gene: TRBJ2-1; clone size: few; CDR3 protein: CSASRYRGSNEQFF; CDR3 DNA: TGCAGTGCTAGTCGGTACCGCGGGAGTAATGAGCAGTTCTTC
D gene: -; V gene: TRBV20-1; J gene: TRBJ2-1; clone size: few; CDR3 protein: CSALLNSEFF; CDR3 DNA: TGCAGTGCGCTACTAAACTCGGAGTTCTTC
D gene: -; V gene: TRBV4-1; J gene: TRBJ1-2; clone size: few; CDR3 protein: CASYPGFVGYTF; CDR3 DNA: TGCGCCAGCTACCCAGGGTTTGTGGGCTACACCTTC